Shown below are 32 T cell receptor beta chains from a single sample sequenced in a study of neoadjuvant anti-PD-1 for oral cavity cancer. Specified time point: after neoadjuvant nivolumab, at surgical resection. The method was immunoSEQ multiplex PCR; TCRdb's version includes in-frame clones alone and lacks a portion of them. Here the sample spans more than 30,000 clones, roughly two fifths being singletons. The material was tumor tissue, obtained after nivolumab (anti-PD-1) treatment. The receptors originated from a person between 35 and 79 years old with oral cavity squamous cell carcinoma.

This sequence joins TRBV2 and TRBJ1-4; D is undetermined. CDR3 length: 13 amino acids. Trimming left V 7 bases short and J 5 bases short, with 11 bases between. Germline CDR1 reads SNHLY; CDR2 reads FYNNEI. The chain's CDR3 is CASKGQLNEKLFF. CDR3 bases: TGTGCCAGCAAGGGCCAGCTCAATGAAAAACTGTTTTTT.

This sequence joins TRBV27 and TRBJ2-5; D ambiguous. V lost 6 bases and J 4 bases, leaving 21 bases between the germline ends. This CDR3 region has 16 residues. Germline CDR1 MNHEY, CDR2 SMNVEV (reference sequence). The CDR3 loop reads CASSSQGSYTRETQYF. The CDR3 DNA follows: TGTGCCAGCAGCAGCCAAGGGTCCTATACCCGAGAGACCCAGTACTTC.

The V and J genes are TRBV7-9 and TRBJ1-6, with TRBD1 matching over 7 bases. Losses at the gene ends were 2 bases for V and 5 bases for J; bases not matched to a gene: 3. CDR1 is SEHNR and CDR2 is FQNEAQ in the germline V gene (reference sequence). The CDR3 is made up of 15 amino acids. CDR3 residues: CASSLHRGDNSPLHF. The DNA for the CDR3 is TGTGCCAGCAGCTTACACAGGGGAGATAATTCACCCCTCCACTTT.

The chain carries TRBV5-4 and TRBJ1-1; D may be TRBD1 (5 bases). V lost 3 bases to trimming and J lost 3 bases, with 12 bases between them. Germline CDR1 SGHNT, CDR2 YYREEE (reference sequence). The CDR3 spans 14 residues. This CDR3 reads CASSSQGGHTEAFF. The CDR3 bases are TGTGCCAGCAGCTCTCAGGGTGGTCACACTGAAGCTTTCTTT. Together with reference TRBV5-4 and TRBJ1-1, the CDR3 gives the full variable domain: ETGVTQSPTHLIKTRGQQVTLRCSSQSGHNTVSWYQQALGQGPQFIFQYYREEENGRGNFPPRFSGLQFPNYSSELNVNALELDDSALYLCASSSQGGHTEAFFGQGTRLTVV.

J is TRBJ2-3 and V is TRBV4-1; D gene unclear. The germline gives CDR1 MGHRA, CDR2 YSYEKL. The CDR3 is 16 residues long. Trimming removed 0 bases at V and 2 bases at J, with 12 bases between. The CDR3 protein is CASSQDLARVTDTQYF. The CDR3 coding sequence is TGCGCCAGCAGCCAAGACCTCGCTCGGGTCACAGATACGCAGTATTTT.

V and J are TRBV13 and TRBJ2-7; 11 nucleotides line up with TRBD2. The CDR3 is made up of 16 amino acids. Germline CDR1 reads PRHDT; CDR2 reads FYEKMQ (reference sequence). The junction had 13 bases not matched to a gene; V was cut back by 6 bases and J by 6 bases. CDR3 region: CASSLTSGVKYGEQYF. The CDR3, as DNA: TGTGCCAGCAGTTTGACTAGCGGGGTGAAGTATGGCGAGCAGTACTTC.

This chain uses TRBV21-1 with TRBJ2-2; no DNA check was done on the table's D call, TRBD2. TRBV21-1 is classified as a pseudogene. This CDR3 has 17 residues. The CDR3 coding sequence is TGTGCCAGCAGCAGGGGGATTCCGGGAGCTAACACCGGGGAGCTGTTTTTT. Encoded protein: CASSRGIPGANTGELFF.

This clone rates as medium-sized. This CDR3 is CASSLVLGLAGGFYEQFF. CDR3 DNA: TGTGCCAGCAGCTTAGTGCTTGGACTAGCGGGAGGGTTCTATGAGCAGTTCTTC. The V call is TRBV7-8, the J call TRBJ2-1; 15 positions match TRBD2. The length of the CDR3 is 18 residues. Germline values: CDR1 SGHVS, CDR2 FQNEAQ. Trimming at V came to 1 base and at J to 8 bases, leaving 9 bases not matched to a gene.

Comment on this clone: This may be a read error, as it is one base from a much larger clone. The chain uses TRBV7-2 and TRBJ1-2; 8 nucleotides line up with TRBD1. Germline lookup yields CDR1 SGHTA and CDR2 FQGNSA. This CDR3 comprises 13 residues. Trimming removed 5 bases from V and 3 bases from J; junction bases left unmatched: 2. The CDR3 DNA reads as TGTGCCAGCAGCCCGGGACAGGACTATGGCTACACCTTC. Translating it yields CASSPGQDYGYTF. The full variable domain, with the rest looked up from reference TRBV7-2 and TRBJ1-2, is GAGVSQSPSNKVTEKGKDVELRCDPISGHTALYWYRQSLGQGLEFLIYFQGNSAPDKSGLPSDRFSAERTGGSVSTLTIQRTQQEDSAVYLCASSPGQDYGYTFGSGTRLTVV.

This clone appeared a few times. The chain carries TRBV7-2 and TRBJ1-6; D unclear. Trimming removed 2 bases from V and 6 bases from J, with 8 bases in between. Germline V lookup: CDR1 SGHTA, CDR2 FQGNSA. This CDR3 spans 14 amino acids. The CDR3 reads CASSLYRTNSPLHF. Here the CDR3 DNA reads TGTGCCAGCAGCTTATATCGGACTAATTCACCCCTCCACTTT.

The sample holds a few counts of this clone. The chain couples TRBV27 to TRBJ1-5; the D gene is possibly TRBD1 (5 bases). V was clipped by 1 base and J by 0 bases, with 10 bases between them. From germline, CDR1 is MNHEY and CDR2 SMNVEV (reference sequence). This CDR3 has 16 amino acids. The CDR3 DNA reads TGTGCCAGCAGTTTATACACAGGATATAGCAATCAGCCCCAGCATTTT. It yields the protein CASSLYTGYSNQPQHF.

The chain couples TRBV29-1 to TRBJ1-1; D ambiguous. V gave up 7 bases and J gave up 0 bases, with 9 bases separating them. The germline V gene has CDR1 SQVTM and CDR2 ANQGSEA. CDR3 length equals 12 residues. The CDR3 is CSAKPMNTEAFF. The CDR3 DNA reads TGCAGCGCTAAGCCCATGAACACTGAAGCTTTCTTT. Combining the CDR3 with reference TRBV29-1 and TRBJ1-1 gives the whole variable domain SAVISQKPSRDICQRGTSLTIQCQVDSQVTMMFWYRQQPGQSLTLIATANQGSEATYESGFVIDKFPISRPNLTFSTLTVSNMSPEDSSIYLCSAKPMNTEAFFGQGTRLTVV.

V usage is TRBV7-9 and J usage is TRBJ2-3; tentatively, D is TRBD2 (5 bases). V was cut by 1 base and J by 4 bases, with 12 bases left in between. Germline V gene sequence: CDR1 SEHNR, CDR2 FQNEAQ (reference sequence). The CDR3 totals 15 residues. The chain's CDR3 is CASSLDARGADTQYF. CDR3 bases: TGTGCCAGCAGCTTAGACGCTCGGGGAGCAGATACGCAGTATTTT. Together with reference TRBV7-9 and TRBJ2-3, the CDR3 gives the full variable domain: DTGVSQNPRHKITKRGQNVTFRCDPISEHNRLYWYRQTLGQGPEFLTYFQNEAQLEKSRLLSDRFSAERPKGSFSTLEIQRTEQGDSAMYLCASSLDARGADTQYFGPGTRLTVL.

In this sample, this clone turned up a few times. V is TRBV28 and J is TRBJ1-1; no clear D gene. The CDR3 is 13 residues long. V gave up 7 bases and J gave up 4 bases, with 13 bases separating them. From germline, CDR1 is MDHEN and CDR2 SYDVKM. The CDR3 DNA follows: TGTGCCAGCATTGGACCCTTGAGCACTGAAGCTTTCTTT. Protein product: CASIGPLSTEAFF.

This clone was counted many times. The gene calls are TRBV7-9 and TRBJ1-1; 12 nucleotides line up with TRBD1. V shed 5 bases and J 5 bases; nucleotides not matched to a gene: 12. The CDR3 extends over 17 amino acids. In germline, CDR1 is SEHNR, CDR2 FQNEAQ (reference sequence). Here the CDR3 reads CASSLGTGGVMITEAFF. CDR3 nucleotide sequence: TGTGCCAGCAGCCTGGGGACAGGGGGCGTTATGATTACTGAAGCTTTCTTT.

This chain links TRBV25-1 with TRBJ2-2; D may be TRBD1 (5 bases). V was trimmed by 4 bases and J by 4 bases, leaving 16 bases between them. From germline, CDR1 is MGHDK and CDR2 SYGVNS. CDR3 length equals 16 residues. CDR3 sequence (DNA): TGTGCCAGCAGTGGAGAAGGGGTCCATTCCACCGGGGAGCTGTTTTTT. It encodes CASSGEGVHSTGELFF.

For the CDR3, the DNA is TGTGCCAGCAGACCTGAGAGCTCTGGGGCCAACGTCCTGACTTTC. Its translation is CASRPESSGANVLTF. The rearrangement joins TRBV7-3 to TRBJ2-6; no definite D call. CDR1 and CDR2 (germline): SGHTA, FQGTGA. Trimming took off 6 bases at V and 0 bases at J, with 9 bases between the two ends. The CDR3 is 15 residues long.

This clone rates as medium-sized. The J gene is TRBJ2-3, the V gene TRBV30; 8 bases map to TRBD2. Trimming removed 1 base from V and 2 bases from J; junction bases left unmatched: 5. There are 15 residues in the CDR3. Germline loops: CDR1 GTSNPN, CDR2 SVGIG (reference sequence). CDR3 region: CAWSGVAGTTDTQYF. Here the CDR3 DNA reads TGTGCCTGGAGTGGGGTAGCGGGGACCACAGATACGCAGTATTTT.

The genes are TRBV29-1 and TRBJ1-1; D possibly corresponds to TRBD1 (5 bases). Looked up from germline, CDR1 is SQVTM and CDR2 is ANQGSEA. CDR3 length equals 14 residues. The ends were cut back, 5 bases at V and 0 bases at J, with 13 bases in the middle. The CDR3 DNA follows: TGCAGCGTTTCCGGGGCATATATGAACACTGAAGCTTTCTTT. Amino acids: CSVSGAYMNTEAFF.

This chain links TRBV19 with TRBJ2-3; 8 bases match TRBD1. The ends lost 2 bases at V and 13 bases at J; junction bases unmatched: 8. Germline V gene sequence: CDR1 LNHDA, CDR2 SQIVND (reference sequence). The CDR3 totals 13 residues. The CDR3 nucleotides read TGTGCCAGTAGTATAAAAAGGACAGGGAAGAAGTATTTT. Amino acids: CASSIKRTGKKYF.

This chain connects TRBV19 to TRBJ2-2; perhaps TRBD1 as D (5 bases). CDR3 length equals 14 residues. The V end lost 5 bases, the J end lost 3 bases, and 10 bases lay between the germline ends. The germline gives CDR1 LNHDA, CDR2 SQIVND (reference sequence). The CDR3 protein is CASSRTMDTGELFF. The CDR3 coding sequence is TGTGCCAGTAGTCGGACAATGGACACCGGGGAGCTGTTTTTT.

This clone was picked up many times. The CDR3 nucleotides are TGTGCCAGCAGAATAACAGGGGTGGGCACTGAAGCTTTCTTT. It codes for CASRITGVGTEAFF. The J gene is TRBJ1-1, the V gene TRBV2; TRBD1 aligns across 7 bases. The V segment lost 6 bases and the J segment 4 bases; nucleotides outside the gene matches: 8. The CDR3 sequence is 14 residues long. The germline V gene has CDR1 SNHLY and CDR2 FYNNEI. Together with reference TRBV2 and TRBJ1-1, the CDR3 gives the full variable domain: EPEVTQTPSHQVTQMGQEVILRCVPISNHLYFYWYRQILGQKVEFLVSFYNNEISEKSEIFDDQFSVERPDGSNFTLKIRSTKLEDSAMYFCASRITGVGTEAFFGQGTRLTVV.

The rearrangement joins TRBV2 to TRBJ2-1; D is tentatively TRBD1 or TRBD2 (5 bases each). The germline V gene has CDR1 SNHLY and CDR2 FYNNEI. V dropped 8 bases and J dropped 8 bases, with 19 bases sitting between them. The CDR3 runs to 14 residues. CDR3 coding DNA: TGTGCCAGCGCCATTGACGGGACCCTGGATGAGCAGTTCTTC. It specifies CASAIDGTLDEQFF.

V usage is TRBV10-3 and J usage is TRBJ2-5; 7 nucleotides agree with TRBD2. Germline V gene lookup returns CDR1 ENHRY and CDR2 SYGVKD. The junction had 5 bases not matched to a gene; V was cut back by 5 bases and J by 2 bases. The CDR3 is made up of 14 amino acids. CDR3 sequence (DNA): TGTGCCATCAGTCTGGGGGGGGAACAAGAGACCCAGTACTTC. This gives the protein CAISLGGEQETQYF.

The chain uses TRBV30 and TRBJ1-5; 10 nucleotides agree with TRBD1. V shed 4 bases and J 6 bases; nucleotides not matched to a gene: 9. This CDR3 has 15 amino acids. Germline V gives CDR1 GTSNPN, CDR2 SVGIG (reference sequence). The DNA for the CDR3 is TGTGCCTGGAATCTCGGGACAGGGGCGGGTCAGCCCCAGCATTTT. Its translation: CAWNLGTGAGQPQHF.

In this sample, this clone turned up a few times. The chain combines TRBV19 with TRBJ1-5, with D possibly TRBD1 on 5 matching bases. With 4 bases removed from V and 4 bases from J, the gap between germline ends came to 11 bases. The CDR3 spans 14 residues. From germline, CDR1 is LNHDA and CDR2 SQIVND (reference sequence). CDR3 loop: CASSRDSDNQPQHF. The CDR3, as DNA: TGTGCCAGTAGTAGAGACAGCGATAATCAGCCCCAGCATTTT.

A few counts support this clone. This chain links TRBV7-3 with TRBJ2-2; tentatively, D is TRBD2 (5 bases). Germline V gives CDR1 SGHTA, CDR2 FQGTGA. V shed 1 base and J shed 5 bases, with 8 bases lying between them. The CDR3 has 14 amino acids. DNA for the CDR3: TGTGCCAGCAGCTTAAACGGAGGTACCGGGGAGCTGTTTTTT. Residues: CASSLNGGTGELFF.

This clone was observed a few times. The chain links TRBV27 to TRBJ2-7; D may be TRBD1 or TRBD2 (7 bases each). The V and J ends lost 7 bases and 6 bases respectively, with 16 bases between them. The CDR3 has 13 residues. From germline, CDR1 is MNHEY and CDR2 SMNVEV (reference sequence). CDR3 sequence reads: CASISTRGGEQYF. CDR3 sequence (DNA): TGTGCCAGCATTTCCACCAGGGGGGGCGAGCAGTACTTC.

The table lists this clone with a few counts. The gene calls are TRBV5-8 and TRBJ1-2; a weak D match, TRBD1 (5 bases). CDR3 size: 17 residues. Germline CDR1 is SGHTS and CDR2 is YDEGEE. V was clipped by 4 bases and J by 2 bases, with 21 bases between them. The DNA for the CDR3 is TGTGCCAGCAGCCTCAGGCGGGAGGGACTGATAAACTATGGCTACACCTTC. It translates to CASSLRREGLINYGYTF.

This clone was observed a handful of times. The V gene is TRBV27, the J gene TRBJ1-5; D is unclear. The CDR3 sequence is 15 residues long. V shed 4 bases and J shed 0 bases, with 10 bases lying between them. CDR1 and CDR2 from the germline V gene are MNHEY and SMNVEV (reference sequence). CDR3: CASSSIPYSNQPQHF. Here the CDR3 DNA reads TGTGCCAGCAGTTCGATCCCGTATAGCAATCAGCCCCAGCATTTT.

This clone was picked up a small number of times. V usage is TRBV30 and J usage is TRBJ1-1; maybe TRBD1 (6 bases). The CDR3 extends over 13 amino acids. Trimming removed 5 bases from V and 5 bases from J, with 15 bases in between. CDR1 is GTSNPN and CDR2 is SVGIG in the germline V gene (reference sequence). CDR3 in DNA: TGTGCCTGGGACTACAGGGAAGGGACTGAAGCTTTCTTT. Translating gives CAWDYREGTEAFF.

This clone was counted a few times. This chain uses TRBV7-6 with TRBJ2-5; D perhaps matches TRBD2 (5 bases). V lost 8 bases and J lost 2, with 18 bases in between. Per germline, CDR1 SGHVS and CDR2 FNYEAQ. This CDR3 has 15 amino acids. The chain's CDR3 is CASALGGSQQETQYF. CDR3 bases: TGTGCCAGCGCCCTTGGTGGGAGCCAGCAAGAGACCCAGTACTTC.